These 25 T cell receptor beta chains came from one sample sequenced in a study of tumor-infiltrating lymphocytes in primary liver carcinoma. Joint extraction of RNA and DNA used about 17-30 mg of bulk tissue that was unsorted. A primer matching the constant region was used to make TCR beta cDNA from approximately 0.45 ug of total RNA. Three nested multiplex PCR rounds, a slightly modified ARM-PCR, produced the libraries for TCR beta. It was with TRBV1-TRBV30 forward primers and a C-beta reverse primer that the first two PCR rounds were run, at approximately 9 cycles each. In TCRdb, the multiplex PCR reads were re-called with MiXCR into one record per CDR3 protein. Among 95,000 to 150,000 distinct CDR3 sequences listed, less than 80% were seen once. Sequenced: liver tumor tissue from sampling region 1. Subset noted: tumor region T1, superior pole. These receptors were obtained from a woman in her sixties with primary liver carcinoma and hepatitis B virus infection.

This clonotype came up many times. CDR3 coding DNA: TGTGCCAGGGTGCCAAACGGGACAGGGATCTCCTACGAGCAGTACTTC. It codes for CARVPNGTGISYEQYF. The chain combines TRBV28 with TRBJ2-7; 9 nucleotides match TRBD1. This CDR3 has 16 amino acids. Trimming took 9 bases from V and 0 from J; bases not matched to a gene: 12. Germline V gene lookup returns CDR1 MDHEN and CDR2 SYDVKM. Full variable domain (rest looked up from reference TRBV28 and TRBJ2-7): DVKVTQSSRYLVKRTGEKVFLECVQDMDHENMFWYRQDPGLGLRLIYFSYDVKMKEKGDIPEGYSVSREKKERFSLILESASTNQTSMYLCARVPNGTGISYEQYFGPGTRLTVT.

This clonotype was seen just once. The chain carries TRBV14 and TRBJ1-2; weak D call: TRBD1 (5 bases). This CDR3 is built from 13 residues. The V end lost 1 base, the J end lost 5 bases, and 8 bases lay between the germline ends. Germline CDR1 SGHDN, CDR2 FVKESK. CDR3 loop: CASSQGRTYGYTF. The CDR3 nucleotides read TGTGCCAGCAGCCAAGGCAGGACATATGGCTACACCTTC.

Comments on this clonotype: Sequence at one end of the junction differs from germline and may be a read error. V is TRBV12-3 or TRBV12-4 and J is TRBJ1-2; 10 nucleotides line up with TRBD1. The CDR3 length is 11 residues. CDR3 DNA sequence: TGTGCCAGCGGACAGGGGGTAGGCTCCACCTTC. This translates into CASGQGVGSTF.

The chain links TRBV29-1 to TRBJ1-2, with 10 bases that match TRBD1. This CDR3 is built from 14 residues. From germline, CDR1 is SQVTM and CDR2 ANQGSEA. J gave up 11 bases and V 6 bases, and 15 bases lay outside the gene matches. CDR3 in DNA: TGCAGCGTCACGACAGGGGGCGCATCCTCTGGTTACACCTTC. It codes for CSVTTGGASSGYTF.

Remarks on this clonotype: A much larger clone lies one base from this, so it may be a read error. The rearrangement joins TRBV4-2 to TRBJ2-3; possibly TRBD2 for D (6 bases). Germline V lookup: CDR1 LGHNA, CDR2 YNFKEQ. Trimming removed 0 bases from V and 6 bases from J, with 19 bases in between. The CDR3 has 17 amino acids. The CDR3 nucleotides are TGTGCCAGCAGCCAAGATAGCTCTAGCGTGAGGCGGGATACGCAGTATTTT. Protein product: CASSQDSSSVRRDTQYF.

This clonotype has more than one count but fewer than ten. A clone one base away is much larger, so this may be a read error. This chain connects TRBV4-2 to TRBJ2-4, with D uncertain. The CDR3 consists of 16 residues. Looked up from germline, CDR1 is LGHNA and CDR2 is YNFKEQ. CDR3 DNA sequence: TGTGTCAGCAGCCAAGGGCAGCAGGTTGCCCAAAACATTCAGTACTTC. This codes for CVSSQGQQVAQNIQYF.

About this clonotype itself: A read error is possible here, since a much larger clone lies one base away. The CDR3 loop reads CASSRASTSGKAYGYTF. The CDR3, as DNA: TGTGCCAGCAGTCGTGCATCAACATCCGGGAAAGCTTATGGCTACACCTTC. This sequence joins TRBV6-6 and TRBJ1-2; D not certain. Germline-derived CDR1 and CDR2 are MNHNY and SVGAGI (reference sequence). CDR3 size: 17 residues. Trimming cost V 5 bases and J 5 bases, with 24 bases left between them.

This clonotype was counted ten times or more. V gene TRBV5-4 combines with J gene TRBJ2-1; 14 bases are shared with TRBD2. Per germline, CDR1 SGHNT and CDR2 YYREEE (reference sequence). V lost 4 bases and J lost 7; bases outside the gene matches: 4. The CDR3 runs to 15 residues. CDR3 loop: CASSKGLAGENEQFF. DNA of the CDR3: TGTGCCAGCAGCAAGGGACTAGCGGGAGAAAATGAGCAGTTCTTC.

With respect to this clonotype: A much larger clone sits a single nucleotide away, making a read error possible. CDR3 nucleotide sequence: TGCGCCAGCAGCCAAACTCAACAGGGTCCCAGAGATACGCAGTATTTT. Translating it yields CASSQTQQGPRDTQYF. This chain connects TRBV4-1 to TRBJ2-3; weak D call: TRBD1 (6 bases). V lost 2 bases, J lost 5 bases, and 17 bases lay in between. Germline V lookup: CDR1 MGHRA, CDR2 YSYEKL. The CDR3 is 16 residues long.

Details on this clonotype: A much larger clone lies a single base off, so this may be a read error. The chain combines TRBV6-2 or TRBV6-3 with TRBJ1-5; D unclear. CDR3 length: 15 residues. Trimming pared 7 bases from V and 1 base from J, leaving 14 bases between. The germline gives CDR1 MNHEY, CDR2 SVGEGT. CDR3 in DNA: TGTGCCAGCACCACAGCCGCGTCGAGCAATCAGCCCCAGCATTTT. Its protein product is CASTTAASSNQPQHF.

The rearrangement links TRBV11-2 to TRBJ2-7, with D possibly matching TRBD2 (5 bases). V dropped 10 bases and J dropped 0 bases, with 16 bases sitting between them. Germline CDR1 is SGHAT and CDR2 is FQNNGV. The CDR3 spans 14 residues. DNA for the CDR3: TGTGCCAACACTCCGGAGGTGAGCTCCTACGAGCAGTACTTC. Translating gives CANTPEVSSYEQYF.

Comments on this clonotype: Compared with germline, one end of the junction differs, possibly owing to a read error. The CDR3 region is CASSEIPDSLHSYEQCF. For the CDR3, the DNA is TGTGCCAGCAGTGAGATCCCGGACAGCCTCCACTCCTACGAGCAGTGCTTC. The chain joins TRBV2 to TRBJ2-7; TRBD1 is a possible D gene (6 bases). Germline CDR1 is SNHLY and CDR2 is FYNNEI. The CDR3 runs 17 residues.

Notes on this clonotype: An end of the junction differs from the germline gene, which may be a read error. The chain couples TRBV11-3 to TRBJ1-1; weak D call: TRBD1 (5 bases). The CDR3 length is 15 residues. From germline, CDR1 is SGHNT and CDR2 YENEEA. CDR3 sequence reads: CAYSPPRGLNTEAFF. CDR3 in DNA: TGTGCCTACAGCCCCCCACGGGGCTTGAATACTGAAGCTTTCTTT.

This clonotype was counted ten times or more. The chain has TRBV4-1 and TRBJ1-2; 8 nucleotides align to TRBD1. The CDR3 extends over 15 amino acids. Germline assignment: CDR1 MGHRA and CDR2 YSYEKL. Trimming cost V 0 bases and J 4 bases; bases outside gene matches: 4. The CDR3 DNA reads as TGCGCCAGCAGCCAAGATGGGACAGGTCCCTATGGCTACACCTTC. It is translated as CASSQDGTGPYGYTF.

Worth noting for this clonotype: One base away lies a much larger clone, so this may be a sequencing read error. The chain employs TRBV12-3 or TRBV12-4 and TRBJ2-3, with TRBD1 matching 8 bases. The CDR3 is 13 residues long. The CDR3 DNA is TGTGCCGGCAGTTGGACAGGGCAGGATACGCAGTATTTT. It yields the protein CAGSWTGQDTQYF.

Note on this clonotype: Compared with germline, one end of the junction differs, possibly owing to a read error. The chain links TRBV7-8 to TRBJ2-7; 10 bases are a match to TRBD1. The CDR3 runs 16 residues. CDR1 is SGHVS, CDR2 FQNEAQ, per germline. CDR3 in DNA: TGTGCCAGCAGCTCTCGAAGACAGGGGGCCCCCTACGACCAGTACTTC. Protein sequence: CASSSRRQGAPYDQYF.

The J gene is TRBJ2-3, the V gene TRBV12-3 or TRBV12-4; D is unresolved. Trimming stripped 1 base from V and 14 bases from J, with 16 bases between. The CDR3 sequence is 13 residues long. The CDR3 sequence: CASSLGLQDTRYF. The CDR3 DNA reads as TGTGCCAGCAGTTTAGGACTCCAAGATACGAGGTATTTT.

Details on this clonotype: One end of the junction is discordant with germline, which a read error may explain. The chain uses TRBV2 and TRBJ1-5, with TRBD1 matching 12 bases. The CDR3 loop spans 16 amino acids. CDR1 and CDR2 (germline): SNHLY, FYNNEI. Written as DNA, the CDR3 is TGTGCCAGCAGACTGTATGGGGGACAGGGGGCATCAGCCCCAGCATTT. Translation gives CASRLYGGQGASAPAF.

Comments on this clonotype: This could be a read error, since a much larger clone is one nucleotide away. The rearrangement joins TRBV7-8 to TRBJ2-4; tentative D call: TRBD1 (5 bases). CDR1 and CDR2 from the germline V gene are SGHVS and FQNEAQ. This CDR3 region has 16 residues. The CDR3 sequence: CVSSPLPPGMSYIQYF. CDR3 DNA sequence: TGTGTCAGCAGCCCTTTACCCCCAGGGATGAGCTACATTCAGTACTTC.

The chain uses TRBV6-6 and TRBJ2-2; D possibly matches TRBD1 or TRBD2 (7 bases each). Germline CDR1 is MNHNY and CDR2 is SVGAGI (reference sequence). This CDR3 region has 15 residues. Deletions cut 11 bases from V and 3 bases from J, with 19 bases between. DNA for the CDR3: TGTGCCTGTAGCAGGGAGGGGGCGCACACCGGGGAGCTGTTTTTT. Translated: CACSREGAHTGELFF.

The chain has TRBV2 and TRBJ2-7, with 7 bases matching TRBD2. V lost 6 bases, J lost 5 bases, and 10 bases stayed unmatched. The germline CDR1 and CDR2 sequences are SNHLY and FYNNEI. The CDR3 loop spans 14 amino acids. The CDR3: CASRLRTRGDEQYF. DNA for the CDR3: TGTGCCAGCAGACTGAGGACTAGAGGGGACGAGCAGTACTTC.

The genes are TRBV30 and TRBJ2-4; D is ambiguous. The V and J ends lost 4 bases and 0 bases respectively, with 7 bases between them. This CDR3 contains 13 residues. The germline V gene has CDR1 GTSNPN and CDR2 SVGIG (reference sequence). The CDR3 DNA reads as TGTGCCTGGAATCGGCCAGCCAAAAACATTCAGTACTTC. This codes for CAWNRPAKNIQYF.

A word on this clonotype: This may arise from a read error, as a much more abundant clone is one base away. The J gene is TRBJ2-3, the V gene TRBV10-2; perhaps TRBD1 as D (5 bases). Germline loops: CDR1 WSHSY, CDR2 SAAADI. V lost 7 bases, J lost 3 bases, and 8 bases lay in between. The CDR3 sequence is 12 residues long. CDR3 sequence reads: CASKGYTDTQYF. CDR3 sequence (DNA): TGCGCCAGCAAGGGGTATACAGATACGCAGTATTTT.

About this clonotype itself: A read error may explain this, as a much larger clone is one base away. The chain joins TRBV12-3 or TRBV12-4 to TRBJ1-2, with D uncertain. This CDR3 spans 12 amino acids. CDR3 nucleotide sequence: TGTGCCAGCAGTTTGGATTCCTATGGCTACGCCTTC. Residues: CASSLDSYGYAF.

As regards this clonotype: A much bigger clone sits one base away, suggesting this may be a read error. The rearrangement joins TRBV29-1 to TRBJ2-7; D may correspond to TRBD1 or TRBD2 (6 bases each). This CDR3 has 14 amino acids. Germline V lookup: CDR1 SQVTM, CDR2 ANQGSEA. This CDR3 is CSVEGGAGANEQDF. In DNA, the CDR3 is TGCAGCGTCGAGGGGGGCGCTGGAGCCAACGAGCAGGACTTC.